This is a list of T cell receptor beta chains from one sample in a study of molecular identifiers for immune sequencing clone quantification. One entry per CDR3 protein results from TCRdb running MiXCR on the PCR reads. This table holds a few hundred thousand distinct CDR3 sequences, roughly 23% found once. Specimen: naive CD8+ T cells from blood, with Jurkat cell RNA spiked in. All receptors come from a human donor in good health. Some libraries in this study had Jurkat cell RNA spiked in. Both conserved end residues are part of each CDR3. D genes are given only for firm matches. A clone size is listed for some rows: how often the clone was seen (once, few, many), or a class if it is expanded.

>TRBD1|TRBV28|NA|TRBJ2-1
CASRSIITGGNSYNKQFF
TGTGCCAGCAGAAGTATTATTACAGGGGGTAATTCCTACAATAAGCAGTTCTTC
>TRBD1|TRBV12-3/TRBV12-4|NA|TRBJ1-5
CASSLQGDANQPQHF
TGTGCCAGCAGTTTACAGGGGGACGCCAATCAGCCCCAGCATTTT
>NA|TRBV5-6|many|TRBJ2-5
CASSLTDNQETQYF
TGTGCCAGCAGCCTCACGGACAACCAAGAGACCCAGTACTTC
>NA|TRBV7-9|many|TRBJ2-7
CASSLGVRTYEQYF
TGTGCCAGCAGCTTGGGGGTTAGGACCTACGAGCAGTACTTC
>NA|TRBV20-1|NA|TRBJ2-3
CSASGKIPDTQYF
TGCAGTGCTAGTGGTAAAATCCCAGATACGCAGTATTTT
>TRBD2|TRBV20-1|many|TRBJ2-7
CSARVASGRVYEQYF
TGCAGTGCTAGAGTTGCTAGCGGGAGGGTGTACGAGCAGTACTTC
>NA|TRBV9|NA|TRBJ1-1
CASSVNTDRLNTEAFF
TGTGCCAGCAGCGTAAATACCGACCGCCTGAACACTGAAGCTTTCTTT
>TRBD2|TRBV7-2|NA|TRBJ2-2
CASSLSSGGLFF
TGTGCCAGCAGCCTCTCCTCGGGGGGGCTGTTTTTT
>NA|TRBV7-9|few|TRBJ2-7
CASSGTLSDPYEQYF
TGTGCCAGCAGCGGGACCCTTAGCGACCCCTACGAGCAGTACTTC
>NA|TRBV4-2|few|TRBJ2-7
CASSQKTGTASFEQYF
TGTGCCAGCAGCCAGAAGACAGGTACTGCGTCTTTCGAGCAGTACTTC
>NA|TRBV6-1|many|TRBJ1-5
CASSELQGPNQPQHF
TGTGCCAGCAGTGAATTACAGGGTCCCAATCAGCCCCAGCATTTT
>TRBD2|TRBV20-1|NA|TRBJ2-1
CSATSGLADYNEQFF
TGCAGTGCCACATCGGGACTAGCGGATTACAATGAGCAGTTCTTC
>NA|TRBV4-3|NA|TRBJ2-7
CASSQEDGPSYEQYF
TGCGCCAGCAGCCAAGAAGACGGGCCCTCCTACGAGCAGTACTTC
>TRBD1|TRBV28|NA|TRBJ1-1
CASSFSTGSDTEAFF
TGTGCCAGCAGTTTCTCGACAGGGTCAGACACTGAAGCTTTCTTT
>NA|TRBV20-1|many|TRBJ2-7
CSVTDPTGLEQYF
TGCAGTGTTACCGACCCCACCGGCCTCGAGCAGTACTTC
>NA|TRBV6-5|many|TRBJ2-5
CASSYSWGAGETQYF
TGTGCCAGCAGTTACTCGTGGGGGGCAGGCGAGACCCAGTACTTC
>NA|TRBV13|NA|TRBJ2-3
CASSPGPLSDTQYF
TGTGCCAGCAGCCCGGGACCACTTTCAGATACGCAGTATTTT
>NA|TRBV5-6|few|TRBJ1-4
CASSLDNEKLFF
TGTGCCAGCAGCTTAGATAATGAAAAACTGTTTTTT
>NA|TRBV24-1|many|TRBJ2-1
CATRGSGNEQFF
TGTGCCACCAGGGGGTCGGGCAATGAGCAGTTCTTC
>TRBD1|TRBV20-1|few|TRBJ2-1
CSAETGTGARSYNEQFF
TGCAGTGCTGAAACCGGGACAGGGGCTCGCTCCTACAATGAGCAGTTCTTC
>NA|TRBV27|many|TRBJ2-5
CASRTLNLQETQYF
TGTGCCAGCAGGACCTTAAATTTACAAGAGACCCAGTACTTC
>TRBD1|TRBV6-6|few|TRBJ2-2
CACRGGELFF
TGTGCCTGCAGGGGGGGGGAGCTGTTTTTT
>TRBD2|TRBV4-3|few|TRBJ2-1
CASSQGSSRESYNEQFF
TGCGCCAGCAGCCAAGGGTCCTCGCGGGAGTCCTACAATGAGCAGTTCTTC
>NA|TRBV2|many|TRBJ1-1
CASSEDSPATEAFF
TGTGCCAGCAGTGAAGACAGTCCGGCCACTGAAGCTTTCTTT
>TRBD2|TRBV9|NA|TRBJ2-7
CASRGTGTIFHEQYF
TGTGCCAGCAGAGGAACCGGGACTATTTTCCACGAGCAGTACTTC
>TRBD1|TRBV19|few|TRBJ2-1
CASTGTGGPLDEQFF
TGTGCCAGCACCGGGACAGGGGGACCCCTTGATGAGCAGTTCTTC
>NA|TRBV7-2|many|TRBJ2-6
CASSLDFGSGANVLTF
TGTGCCAGCAGCTTAGATTTCGGCTCTGGGGCCAACGTCCTGACTTTC
>TRBD1|TRBV6-5|few|TRBJ2-7
CASRWGQGVYEQYF
TGTGCCAGCCGTTGGGGACAGGGGGTCTACGAGCAGTACTTC
>NA|TRBV20-1|NA|TRBJ2-3
CSSRADLSTDTQYF
TGCAGTTCGAGAGCGGATCTGAGCACAGATACGCAGTATTTT
>NA|TRBV19|many|TRBJ1-2
CASTRPDLTTSNYGYTF
TGTGCCAGTACCCGACCGGACCTCACCACCTCTAACTATGGCTACACCTTC
>NA|TRBV30|NA|TRBJ2-7
CAWSPGVGYEQYF
TGTGCCTGGAGCCCCGGGGTAGGCTACGAGCAGTACTTC
>NA|TRBV6-5|NA|TRBJ1-5
CASSYQGYNQPQHF
TGTGCCAGCAGTTACCAAGGGTACAATCAGCCCCAGCATTTT
>TRBD2|TRBV4-3|few|TRBJ2-3
CASSQEVVLAGKADTQYF
TGCGCCAGCAGCCAAGAAGTCGTGCTAGCGGGAAAGGCAGATACGCAGTATTTT
>NA|TRBV10-2|few|TRBJ2-7
CASSEDWGYEQYF
TGCGCCAGCAGTGAGGATTGGGGGTACGAGCAGTACTTC
>NA|TRBV6-5|few|TRBJ1-6
CASSTGGNSPLHF
TGTGCCAGCAGCACCGGGGGAAATTCACCCCTCCACTTT
>NA|TRBV19|once|TRBJ1-2
CVSSMGQVEGYTF
TGTGTCAGTAGTATGGGGCAGGTCGAGGGCTACACCTTC
>NA|TRBV28|many|TRBJ2-7
CASSSEGSERPLYEQYF
TGTGCCAGCAGTTCCGAAGGTTCGGAGAGACCCCTGTACGAGCAGTACTTC
>NA|TRBV7-9|many|TRBJ2-1
CASSLVVPGTEQFF
TGTGCCAGCAGCTTAGTGGTACCGGGAACTGAGCAGTTCTTC
>NA|TRBV7-2|NA|TRBJ2-7
CARRLPGREWYF
TGTGCCCGCCGCTTACCGGGCAGGGAGTGGTACTTC
>NA|TRBV13|many|TRBJ2-3
CASGDAYTDTQYF
TGTGCCAGCGGAGACGCGTACACAGATACGCAGTATTTT
>NA|TRBV14|many|TRBJ2-7
CASSQRVNSYEQYF
TGTGCCAGCAGCCAACGGGTTAACTCCTACGAGCAGTACTTC
>NA|TRBV29-1|few|TRBJ1-1
CSILQLNTEAFF
TGCAGCATTCTTCAACTGAACACTGAAGCTTTCTTT
>TRBD1|TRBV6-1|NA|TRBJ1-1
CASRRTGENTKAFF
TGTGCCAGCAGAAGGACAGGGGAGAACACTAAAGCTTTCTTT
>NA|TRBV24-1|many|TRBJ1-5
CATSDSDSNQPQHF
TGTGCCACCAGTGACTCGGACAGCAATCAGCCCCAGCATTTT
>TRBD1|TRBV9|NA|TRBJ2-7
CASSVGTGYAQYF
TGTGCCAGCAGCGTAGGGACAGGGTATGCGCAGTACTTC